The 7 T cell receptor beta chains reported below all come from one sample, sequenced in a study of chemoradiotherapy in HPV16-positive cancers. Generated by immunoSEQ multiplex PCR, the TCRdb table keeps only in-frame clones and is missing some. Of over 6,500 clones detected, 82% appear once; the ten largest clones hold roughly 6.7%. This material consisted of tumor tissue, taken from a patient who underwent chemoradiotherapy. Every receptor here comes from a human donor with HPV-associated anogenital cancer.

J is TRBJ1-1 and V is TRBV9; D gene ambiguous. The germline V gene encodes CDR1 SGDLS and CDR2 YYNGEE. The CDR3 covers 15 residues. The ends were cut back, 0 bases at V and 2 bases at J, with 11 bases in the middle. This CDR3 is CASSVAEVTNTEAFF. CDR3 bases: TGTGCCAGCAGCGTAGCTGAGGTCACCAACACTGAAGCTTTCTTT. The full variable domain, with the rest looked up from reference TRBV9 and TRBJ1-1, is DSGVTQTPKHLITATGQRVTLRCSPRSGDLSVYWYQQSLDQGLQFLIQYYNGEERAKGNILERFSAQQFPDLHSELNLSSLELGDSALYFCASSVAEVTNTEAFFGQGTRLTVV.

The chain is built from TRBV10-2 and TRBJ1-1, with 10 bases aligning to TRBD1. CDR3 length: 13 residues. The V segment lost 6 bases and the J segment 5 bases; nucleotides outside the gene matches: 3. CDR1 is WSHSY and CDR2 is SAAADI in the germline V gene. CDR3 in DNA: TGCGCCAGCAGAGACAGGGGGCGAACTGAAGCTTTCTTT. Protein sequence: CASRDRGRTEAFF.

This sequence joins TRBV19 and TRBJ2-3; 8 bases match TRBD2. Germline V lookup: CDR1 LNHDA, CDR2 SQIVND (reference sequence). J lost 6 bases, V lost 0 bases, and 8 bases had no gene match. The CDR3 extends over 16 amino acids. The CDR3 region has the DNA TGTGCCAGTAGTATAGATCGTAACGGGGGGGCCGATACGCAGTATTTT. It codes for CASSIDRNGGADTQYF.

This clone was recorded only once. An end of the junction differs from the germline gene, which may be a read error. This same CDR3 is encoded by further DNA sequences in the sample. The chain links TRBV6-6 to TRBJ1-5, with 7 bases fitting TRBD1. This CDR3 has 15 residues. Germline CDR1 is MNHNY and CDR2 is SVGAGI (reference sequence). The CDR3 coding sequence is TGTGCCAGTAGTTACCCGACAGGGAGCAATCAGCCCCAGCATTTT. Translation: CASSYPTGSNQPQHF.

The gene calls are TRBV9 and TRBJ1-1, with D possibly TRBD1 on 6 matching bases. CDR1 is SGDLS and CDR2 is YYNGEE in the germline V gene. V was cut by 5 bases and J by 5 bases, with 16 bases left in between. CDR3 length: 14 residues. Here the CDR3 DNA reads TGTGCCAGCAGTACAGGGTTCGAAAAAACTGAAGCTTTCTTT. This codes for CASSTGFEKTEAFF.

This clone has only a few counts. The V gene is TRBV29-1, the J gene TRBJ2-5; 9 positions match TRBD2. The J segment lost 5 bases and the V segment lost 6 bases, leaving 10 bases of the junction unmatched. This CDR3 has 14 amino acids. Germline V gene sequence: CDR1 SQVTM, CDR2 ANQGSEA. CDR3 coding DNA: TGCAGCGTCCGACCCCGCGGGGGGGAGGAGACCCAGTACTTC. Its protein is CSVRPRGGEETQYF. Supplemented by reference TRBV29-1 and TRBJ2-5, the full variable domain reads SAVISQKPSRDICQRGTSLTIQCQVDSQVTMMFWYRQQPGQSLTLIATANQGSEATYESGFVIDKFPISRPNLTFSTLTVSNMSPEDSSIYLCSVRPRGGEETQYFGPGTRLLVL.

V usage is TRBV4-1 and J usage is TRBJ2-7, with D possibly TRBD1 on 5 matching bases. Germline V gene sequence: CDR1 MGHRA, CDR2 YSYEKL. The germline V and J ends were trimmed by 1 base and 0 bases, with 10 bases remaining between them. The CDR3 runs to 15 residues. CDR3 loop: CASSQGQGSSYEQYF. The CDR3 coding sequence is TGCGCCAGCAGCCAAGGGCAGGGCTCCTCCTACGAGCAGTACTTC.